This T cell receptor beta chain was sequenced during a study of T-cell reconstitution after alpha-beta-depleted transplantation in children. The study's findings and limits: Reportedly, roughly two months post-transplant, alpha-beta T cells arose from several hundred expanded graft clones. Once a year had passed after transplant, T-cell counts and diversity came mostly from newly produced T cells. In some patients, recipient T cells and intrathymic progenitors surviving conditioning explained high day-60 diversity.

Trimming cost V 0 bases and J 8 bases, with 12 bases left between them. The CDR3 loop spans 14 amino acids. CDR1 SGHRS and CDR2 YFSETQ come from the germline V gene. With regard to this clonotype: No antigen is known for it.

Preparation of the TCRbeta library involved a method that used unique molecular identifiers. TCRdb used MiXCR to reprocess the PCR reads, holding one entry per CDR3 protein. This sample carries about 980,000 distinct CDR3 sequences, about 29% of them seen once, and the ten largest clones take roughly 31%. V is TRBV5-1 and J is TRBJ2-1; a possible D gene is TRBD1 (5 bases). Sample: PBMCs, mostly from graft donor cells, taken 360 days after TCRalphabeta/CD19-depleted stem cell transplant. This receptor was identified in a boy under two years old who had a stem cell transplant for SCID, so the T cells may come from the graft donor. Here the CDR3 DNA reads TGCGCCAGCAGCTTGGGACAGTTTTTGGATGAGCAGTTCTTC. Amino acid sequence: CASSLGQFLDEQFF. Full variable domain (outside the CDR3, taken from reference TRBV5-1 and TRBJ2-1): KAGVTQTPRYLIKTRGQQVTLSCSPISGHRSVSWYQQTPGQGLQFLFEYFSETQRNKGNFPGRFSGRQFSNSRSEMNVSTLELGDSALYLCASSLGQFLDEQFFGPGTRLTVL.